The 32 T cell receptor beta chains in this list originate from one sample, sequenced in a study of blood T cells in healthy people across ages. Combining a sample-barcoded 5' primer with a J-beta primer mix, a second PCR ran for 7 to 11 cycles. TCRdb redid the calling of the 5' RACE reads with MiXCR, one entry per CDR3 protein. The top ten clones hold under 3% of a sample with approximately 780,000 distinct CDR3 sequences, approximately 24% of them seen once. These sequences were also reported in another study, on T cells of mothers and their children.

Sequencing used blood. Source of these receptors: a boy younger than 18 in good health.

This clonotype turned up a few times. The chain carries TRBV5-5 and TRBJ2-7; D is unresolved. Trimming left V 0 bases short and J 9 bases short, with 22 bases between. The CDR3 totals 16 residues. The germline CDR1 and CDR2 sequences are SGHKS and YYEKEE (reference sequence). DNA of the CDR3: TGTGCCAGCAGCTTGGGGCCGATCCACCGAGATTTTGGGCAGTACTTC. This encodes CASSLGPIHRDFGQYF.

This chain joins TRBV28 and TRBJ2-5; TRBD2 aligns across 11 bases. The DNA end is a closer match to TRBJ2-1, so the J assignment may be wrong. CDR1 and CDR2 (germline): MDHEN, SYDVKM. The CDR3 sequence is 14 residues long. This CDR3 reads CASSEGTSGDEQFF. CDR3 DNA: TGTGCCAGCAGCGAGGGGACTAGCGGCGATGAGCAGTTCTTC.

The rearrangement joins TRBV6-5 to TRBJ2-7; possibly TRBD1 for D (5 bases). CDR3 size: 11 residues. The germline V and J ends were trimmed by 6 bases and 9 bases, with 12 bases remaining between them. Germline loops: CDR1 MNHEY, CDR2 SVGAGI. CDR3 nucleotides: TGTGCCAGCAGGTCAGGGTTGGGGCAGTACTTC. Translation: CASRSGLGQYF.

This clonotype was counted between two and nine times. The J gene is TRBJ1-2, the V gene TRBV6-5; no clear D. The V end was cut by 2 bases, the J end by 0 bases, with 7 bases between. The CDR3 totals 14 residues. Germline CDR1 MNHEY, CDR2 SVGAGI. CDR3 DNA sequence: TGTGCCAGCAGTTACAGGGAACCTAACTATGGCTACACCTTC. Translating it yields CASSYREPNYGYTF.

This clonotype was seen only a few times. The chain combines TRBV12-3 or TRBV12-4 with TRBJ2-5; the match to TRBD1 covers 7 bases. Near its end, the DNA agrees better with TRBJ2-7, so the J call may be wrong. The CDR3 has 15 amino acids. In nucleotides, the CDR3 is TGTGCCAGCAGTTTAGTATGGGACAGCTCCTACGAGCAGTACTTC. It yields the protein CASSLVWDSSYEQYF.

V usage is TRBV5-1 and J usage is TRBJ2-4; maybe TRBD2 (5 bases). The germline V gene encodes CDR1 SGHRS and CDR2 YFSETQ. V lost 0 bases, J lost 2 bases, and 15 bases lay in between. The length of the CDR3 is 17 residues. The CDR3 coding sequence is TGCGCCAGCAGCTTGGAGGGCGCCCGAGGGCCCAAAAACATTCAGTACTTC. Protein product: CASSLEGARGPKNIQYF.

This clonotype was observed at least ten times. V is TRBV7-3 and J is TRBJ2-5; 7 bases are a match to TRBD1. The CDR3 length is 13 residues. Losses at the gene ends were 5 bases for V and 7 bases for J; bases not matched to a gene: 7. Germline CDR1 reads SGHTA; CDR2 reads FQGTGA. CDR3 in DNA: TGTGCCAGCAGCCCGGGACAGTGGGGGACCCAGTACTTC. Encoded protein: CASSPGQWGTQYF.

V usage is TRBV27 and J usage is TRBJ2-3; D is unclear. The CDR3 extends over 15 amino acids. Trimming removed 10 bases at V and 6 bases at J, with 23 bases between. Germline V gives CDR1 MNHEY, CDR2 SMNVEV (reference sequence). The CDR3 spells CANDPQEKIMDTQYF. The CDR3 DNA reads as TGTGCCAACGACCCCCAGGAGAAAATCATGGATACGCAGTATTTT.

The J gene is TRBJ1-5, the V gene TRBV12-3 or TRBV12-4, with TRBD1 identical over 9 bases. CDR3 length equals 14 residues. V lost 7 bases, J lost 6 bases, and 7 bases stayed unmatched. The DNA of the CDR3 is TGTGCCAGCACCGGGACAGGGATGACTCAGCCCCAGCATTTT. This translates into CASTGTGMTQPQHF.

This clonotype was detected a few times. This chain uses TRBV13 with TRBJ2-1, with 9 bases lining up with TRBD1. V lost 6 bases to trimming and J lost 0 bases; unmatched junction nucleotides: 0. The CDR3 runs 14 residues. Germline CDR1 reads PRHDT; CDR2 reads FYEKMQ (reference sequence). CDR3 in DNA: TGTGCCAGCAGGGACAGGGGCTCCTACAATGAGCAGTTCTTC. Its translation is CASRDRGSYNEQFF.

This clonotype came up once. This may come from a read error, since a much larger clone is one base off. The chain couples TRBV24-1 to TRBJ2-3; D is undetermined. Between the trimmed V and J ends, which lost 5 bases and 0 bases, there was a span of 8 bases. The CDR3 is made up of 14 amino acids. Germline V lookup: CDR1 KGHDR, CDR2 SFDVKD. CDR3 in DNA: TGTGCCACCAGTGCGTGGGTTAGCACAGATACGCAGTATTTT. This sequence encodes CATSAWVSTDTQYF.

Concerning this clonotype: One end of the junction fails to match germline, which may point to a read error. The rearrangement joins TRBV11-1 to TRBJ2-7; 10 positions agree with TRBD1. Germline V gives CDR1 SGHAT, CDR2 FQDESV (reference sequence). CDR3 size: 17 residues. The CDR3 is CAGSTRDRGSGSYEQYF. The CDR3 nucleotides read TGTGCCGGCAGCACCCGGGACAGGGGTTCGGGCTCCTACGAGCAGTACTTC.

The CDR3 nucleotides read TGTGCCAGTAGTCCCCCAGGTTGGGGGAATGAGCAGTTCTTC. Its translation: CASSPPGWGNEQFF. The rearrangement links TRBV19 to TRBJ2-1; D tentatively fits TRBD1 or TRBD2 (5 bases each). V lost 5 bases and J 7 bases, leaving 15 bases between the germline ends. Germline-derived CDR1 and CDR2 are LNHDA and SQIVND (reference sequence). The CDR3 runs 14 residues.

This clonotype was seen more than once but under ten times. This sequence joins TRBV6-5 and TRBJ2-5; 9 bases are a match to TRBD1. The CDR3 runs to 13 residues. Germline V CDR1 and CDR2: MNHEY, SVGAGI. Trimming cost V 3 bases and J 9 bases; bases outside gene matches: 5. CDR3 loop: CASSYGQGSSQYF. For the CDR3, the DNA is TGTGCCAGCAGTTATGGACAGGGGAGTTCCCAGTACTTC.

This clonotype showed up just a few times. The chain uses TRBV4-1 and TRBJ1-2; D is undetermined. The V end was cut by 4 bases, the J end by 6 bases, with 15 bases between. The length of the CDR3 is 14 residues. In germline, CDR1 is MGHRA, CDR2 YSYEKL. The CDR3 nucleotides read TGCGCCAGCAGCCTGTTTCAGCGGGGAGATGGCTACACCTTC. Translating gives CASSLFQRGDGYTF.

In its sample, this clonotype was seen a few times. The gene calls are TRBV29-1 and TRBJ2-1; the match to TRBD1 covers 8 bases. The CDR3 sequence is 14 residues long. Losses at the gene ends were 5 bases for V and 5 bases for J; bases not matched to a gene: 8. Germline V CDR1 and CDR2: SQVTM, ANQGSEA. The CDR3 reads CSVLGQGLDNEQFF. For the CDR3, the DNA is TGCAGCGTTCTTGGACAGGGATTAGACAATGAGCAGTTCTTC.

J is TRBJ1-2 and V is TRBV3-1; possibly TRBD1 for D (5 bases). This CDR3 is built from 14 residues. V was pared by 5 bases and J by 2 bases, with 12 bases between. Germline V lookup: CDR1 LGHDT, CDR2 YNNKEL (reference sequence). The CDR3 nucleotides are TGTGCCAGCAGCAAGGAGGCAGGGAACTATGGCTACACCTTC. Translating it yields CASSKEAGNYGYTF. Variable domain in full (rest from reference TRBV3-1 and TRBJ1-2): DTAVSQTPKYLVTQMGNDKSIKCEQNLGHDTMYWYKQDSKKFLKIMFSYNNKELIINETVPNRFSPKSPDKAHLNLHINSLELGDSAVYFCASSKEAGNYGYTFGSGTRLTVV.

This clonotype was seen repeatedly, ten times or more. The chain carries TRBV9 and TRBJ2-3; no clear D gene. The V and J ends lost 0 bases and 4 bases respectively, with 3 bases between them. The CDR3 is made up of 12 amino acids. Germline CDR1 is SGDLS and CDR2 is YYNGEE. As DNA, the CDR3 is TGTGCCAGCAGCGTAGAGGCAGATACGCAGTATTTT. As protein: CASSVEADTQYF.

This chain connects TRBV12-3 or TRBV12-4 to TRBJ2-1; 8 positions agree with TRBD2. This CDR3 comprises 12 residues. J lost 9 bases, V lost 6 bases, and 4 bases had no gene match. The CDR3 DNA sequence: TGTGCCAGCAGGCGGGGACTAGGTGAGCAGTTCTTC. Encoded protein: CASRRGLGEQFF.

This clonotype was counted a few times. The chain uses TRBV28 and TRBJ2-5; 8 bases align to TRBD1. With V trimmed by 6 bases and J by 5 bases, 8 bases remained unmatched. The CDR3 is made up of 14 amino acids. Germline assignment: CDR1 MDHEN and CDR2 SYDVKM. DNA for the CDR3: TGTGCCAGCAGCTCCAACAGGGGGTGGGAGACCCAGTACTTC. Its protein product is CASSSNRGWETQYF.

The V call is TRBV3-1, the J call TRBJ1-1, with no clear D. Germline-derived CDR1 and CDR2 are LGHDT and YNNKEL (reference sequence). V dropped 4 bases and J dropped 6 bases, with 21 bases sitting between them. The CDR3 covers 16 residues. For the CDR3, the DNA is TGTGCCAGCAGCCCCCGAGTGGGCTTCCCTCGGGCTGAAGCTTTCTTT. Amino acid sequence: CASSPRVGFPRAEAFF.

This clonotype was picked up a small number of times. The V gene is TRBV15, the J gene TRBJ2-5; D is perhaps TRBD2 (6 bases). The J call is in doubt because the DNA end fits TRBJ2-1 better. This CDR3 comprises 12 residues. The V gene's germline CDR1 is LNHNV and CDR2 YYDKDF (reference sequence). Here the CDR3 reads CATSRDGGEQFF. The DNA of the CDR3 is TGTGCCACCAGCAGAGACGGGGGTGAGCAGTTCTTC.

This clonotype turned up a few times. The chain employs TRBV7-9 and TRBJ2-1; 11 nucleotides align to TRBD2. The germline gives CDR1 SEHNR, CDR2 FQNEAQ (reference sequence). The CDR3 is 16 residues long. Trimming at V came to 1 base and at J to 6 bases, leaving 5 bases not matched to a gene. The CDR3 DNA reads TGTGCCAGCAGCTTAGTTGGTAGCGGGGGGGCCAATGAGCAGTTCTTC. It specifies CASSLVGSGGANEQFF.

V is TRBV28 and J is TRBJ2-2; possibly TRBD2 for D (6 bases). Per the germline V gene, CDR1 is MDHEN and CDR2 is SYDVKM. The ends were cut back, 4 bases at V and 0 bases at J, with 9 bases in the middle. CDR3 length equals 15 residues. CDR3 coding DNA: TGTGCCAGCAGTTCCCCGGGGGCGAACACCGGGGAGCTGTTTTTT. As protein: CASSSPGANTGELFF.

This clonotype was recorded a few times. J is TRBJ2-5 and V is TRBV11-2, with TRBD2 identical over 8 bases. Germline lookup yields CDR1 SGHAT and CDR2 FQNNGV. This CDR3 has 16 amino acids. V was pared by 4 bases and J by 4 bases, with 11 bases of the junction left unmatched. The DNA for the CDR3 is TGTGCCAGCAGCTCGCGGGGAGCGGGGGTCCCAGAGACCCAGTACTTC. Its protein is CASSSRGAGVPETQYF.

The chain is built from TRBV7-2 and TRBJ2-5; D is unclear. Trimming took off 1 base at V and 0 bases at J, with 12 bases between the two ends. CDR3 length: 16 amino acids. The germline V gene has CDR1 SGHTA and CDR2 FQGNSA. For the CDR3, the DNA is TGTGCCAGCAGCTTAGTGGTTTCCGGGTACCAAGAGACCCAGTACTTC. This codes for CASSLVVSGYQETQYF.

The chain is built from TRBV12-3 or TRBV12-4 and TRBJ2-3, with D possibly being TRBD1 (5 bases). The CDR3 covers 14 residues. V was cut by 2 bases and J by 5 bases, with 11 bases left in between. Here the CDR3 reads CASSLWQGLDTQYF. The CDR3 nucleotides are TGTGCCAGCAGTTTATGGCAGGGTTTAGATACGCAGTATTTT.

With regard to this clonotype: The junction departs from the called germline gene at one end, perhaps through a read error. The chain recombines TRBV7-2 with TRBJ1-4, with 10 bases aligning to TRBD1. The germline CDR1 and CDR2 sequences are SGHTA and FQGNSA. The CDR3 has 15 amino acids. The CDR3 sequence: CVSRRQGAEYEKLFF. In nucleotides, the CDR3 is TGTGTCAGCAGGAGACAGGGGGCGGAATATGAAAAACTGTTTTTT.

J is TRBJ1-3 and V is TRBV29-1, with no clear D. V was clipped by 0 bases and J by 0 bases, with 12 bases between them. CDR1 and CDR2 from the germline V gene are SQVTM and ANQGSEA. This CDR3 has 16 amino acids. CDR3 amino acids: CSVEEVEGFSGNTIYF. The CDR3 DNA reads as TGCAGCGTTGAAGAGGTGGAAGGGTTCTCTGGAAACACCATATATTTT.

The chain is built from TRBV18 and TRBJ2-7; TRBD2 might be the D (5 bases). There are 13 residues in the CDR3. Germline lookup yields CDR1 KGHSH and CDR2 LQKENI. The ends were cut back, 4 bases at V and 6 bases at J, with 13 bases in the middle. In DNA form, the CDR3 reads TGTGCCAGCTCACTAGAGTCGGGGTCCGAGCAGTACTTC. This sequence encodes CASSLESGSEQYF.

This sequence joins TRBV3-1 and TRBJ1-5; D not certain. The V and J ends lost 0 bases and 5 bases respectively, with 8 bases between them. The germline V gene encodes CDR1 LGHDT and CDR2 YNNKEL (reference sequence). The CDR3 is made up of 14 amino acids. CDR3 DNA sequence: TGTGCCAGCAGCCAAGAGGGCAGCGATCAGCCCCAGCATTTT. It specifies CASSQEGSDQPQHF.

This chain uses TRBV4-1 with TRBJ2-3; the match to TRBD2 covers 9 bases. There are 15 residues in the CDR3. V shed 0 bases and J 15 bases; nucleotides not matched to a gene: 13. The germline CDR1 and CDR2 sequences are MGHRA and YSYEKL. The CDR3 region is CASSQDGLARGVPYF. The CDR3 nucleotides read TGCGCCAGCAGCCAAGACGGACTAGCGAGAGGTGTCCCCTATTTT.